The 24 T cell receptor beta chains below were found in one sample sequenced in a study of sequential checkpoint blockade in melanoma. Using immunoSEQ multiplex PCR, the repertoire was profiled, and TCRdb retains in-frame clones only, with some absent. The table includes over 1,500 clones, just under 25% detected once. Treatment described: randomized to nivolumab then ipilimumab (arm A) or the reverse (arm B). This specimen consisted of tumor tissue (inferred from file names), obtained from a patient given nivolumab and ipilimumab in sequence. The source is a human donor with melanoma.

In this sample, this clone is medium-sized. V usage is TRBV6-8 and J usage is TRBJ2-5, with D possibly matching TRBD1 (6 bases). The CDR3 runs to 14 residues. Trimming pared 2 bases from V and 5 bases from J, leaving 12 bases between. CDR1 and CDR2 (germline): MNHGY, SAAAGT. The CDR3 sequence is CASSYLTDRETQYF. DNA of the CDR3: TGTGCCAGCAGTTACCTCACCGACAGGGAGACCCAGTACTTC.

This clone is medium-sized by share. This chain connects TRBV6-8 to TRBJ1-2; perhaps TRBD1 as D (5 bases). CDR3 length: 16 amino acids. The ends were cut back, 6 bases at V and 4 bases at J, with 21 bases in the middle. Germline CDR1 MNHGY, CDR2 SAAAGT. As DNA, the CDR3 is TGTGCCAGCAGCGAACCGGGACCGCCGGGGAGCTATGGCTACACCTTC. Amino acid sequence: CASSEPGPPGSYGYTF.

This clone is labeled medium-sized. The chain has TRBV28 and TRBJ1-1; D not resolved. V gave up 6 bases and J gave up 2 bases, with 10 bases separating them. Germline lookup yields CDR1 MDHEN and CDR2 SYDVKM. This CDR3 region has 13 residues. In nucleotides, the CDR3 is TGTGCCAGCAGCTCGGGCTCAAACACTGAAGCTTTCTTT. This gives the protein CASSSGSNTEAFF.

The rearrangement links TRBV11-3 to TRBJ2-3; D is unclear. The CDR3 extends over 15 amino acids. CDR1 is SGHNT and CDR2 is YENEEA in the germline V gene. V was pared by 2 bases and J by 0 bases, with 9 bases between. The CDR3: CASSLLYLSTDTQYF. The CDR3 bases are TGTGCCAGCAGCTTATTATACCTTAGCACAGATACGCAGTATTTT.

This clone is judged large. V usage is TRBV6-8 and J usage is TRBJ2-7; 9 positions agree with TRBD2. Germline values: CDR1 MNHGY, CDR2 SAAAGT. Germline trimming cut 5 bases from V and 1 base from J; bases unmatched to any gene: 9. CDR3 length: 16 residues. CDR3 protein: CASSRVAGATSYEQYF. In DNA, the CDR3 is TGTGCCAGCAGTAGGGTAGCGGGAGCAACTTCCTACGAGCAGTACTTC.

This clone was observed a few times. The gene calls are TRBV9 and TRBJ2-7; 9 nucleotides match TRBD1. The junction had 7 bases not matched to a gene; V was cut back by 5 bases and J by 1 base. The CDR3 covers 15 residues. Looked up from germline, CDR1 is SGDLS and CDR2 is YYNGEE. For the CDR3, the DNA is TGTGCCAGCAGGGTGAGGGACAGGGCTTCCTACGAGCAGTACTTC. Translation: CASRVRDRASYEQYF.

This sequence joins TRBV6-8 and TRBJ2-3, with 9 bases matching TRBD2. The CDR3 is made up of 13 amino acids. V shed 10 bases and J 3 bases; nucleotides not matched to a gene: 5. Germline-derived CDR1 and CDR2 are MNHGY and SAAAGT. The DNA of the CDR3 is TGTGCCATCAGAGCGGGGGGAACAGATACGCAGTATTTT. It codes for CAIRAGGTDTQYF.

This rearrangement joins TRBV6-1 to TRBJ1-1; D remains unclear. Germline V gene lookup returns CDR1 MNHNS and CDR2 SASEGT. The ends were cut back, 0 bases at V and 8 bases at J, with 10 bases in the middle. The CDR3 has 13 amino acids. CDR3 in amino acids: CASSEARVGEAFF. CDR3 in DNA: TGTGCCAGCAGTGAAGCTCGGGTGGGGGAAGCTTTCTTT.

This clone was seen just once. The chain links TRBV5-1 to TRBJ1-2; D is possibly TRBD1 (6 bases). Germline V gene sequence: CDR1 SGHRS, CDR2 YFSETQ. The CDR3 runs to 14 residues. V dropped 4 bases and J dropped 6 bases, with 16 bases sitting between them. CDR3 sequence reads: CASSTGTQEHGYTF. For the CDR3, the DNA is TGCGCCAGCAGCACAGGGACACAGGAACATGGCTACACCTTC.

This clone is labeled as medium-sized. V is TRBV9 and J is TRBJ1-5; D is unresolved. V was cut by 5 bases and J by 0 bases, with 12 bases left in between. The CDR3 runs 15 residues. Germline lookup yields CDR1 SGDLS and CDR2 YYNGEE. The CDR3 nucleotides read TGTGCCAGCAGTGAAGATAGAAATAGCAATCAGCCCCAGCATTTT. Residues: CASSEDRNSNQPQHF.

This chain connects TRBV5-1 to TRBJ2-2, with D possibly being TRBD1 or TRBD2 (6 bases each). V gave up 4 bases and J gave up 2 bases, with 12 bases separating them. The CDR3 has 15 amino acids. Germline assignment: CDR1 SGHRS and CDR2 YFSETQ. The CDR3 reads CASSPGAPNTGELFF. In nucleotides, the CDR3 is TGCGCCAGCAGCCCGGGGGCCCCTAACACCGGGGAGCTGTTTTTT.

Here the CDR3 DNA reads TGTGCCAGCAGTCCCAGTATCTCTGGAAACACCATATATTTT. It is translated as CASSPSISGNTIYF. J is TRBJ1-3 and V is TRBV7-7; D ambiguous. The CDR3 extends over 14 amino acids. Trimming removed 6 bases from V and 0 bases from J, with 9 bases in between. In germline, CDR1 is SSHAT, CDR2 FNYEAQ (reference sequence).

In its sample, this clone was seen a few times. V usage is TRBV11-3 and J usage is TRBJ2-6, with TRBD2 matching over 8 bases. CDR3 length: 16 residues. Per germline, CDR1 SGHNT and CDR2 YENEEA. J was trimmed by 1 base and V by 5 bases; bases with no gene match: 4. The CDR3 DNA sequence: TGTGCCAGCAGCCGGGAGGGGATGTCTGGGGCCAACGTCCTGACTTTC. Translated, it gives CASSREGMSGANVLTF.

This clone was recorded a few times. The chain couples TRBV19 to TRBJ1-4; D is unclear. V was trimmed by 7 bases and J by 8 bases, leaving 14 bases between them. The CDR3 spans 13 residues. The germline V gene encodes CDR1 LNHDA and CDR2 SQIVND (reference sequence). CDR3 protein: CASTHGPWEKLFF. As DNA, the CDR3 is TGTGCCAGTACCCATGGACCGTGGGAAAAACTGTTTTTT.

This chain connects TRBV5-1 to TRBJ1-2; D remains ambiguous. Per the germline V gene, CDR1 is SGHRS and CDR2 is YFSETQ. V was shortened by 2 bases and J by 6 bases, with 20 bases between the two germline ends. This CDR3 is 16 amino acids long. CDR3 nucleotides: TGCGCCAGCAGCTTATCGCCAGGACTGGAGGGTGATGGCTACACCTTC. Protein: CASSLSPGLEGDGYTF.

This clone is large (0.1 to 1%) in the sample. The chain recombines TRBV15 with TRBJ1-3, with D perhaps TRBD1 (6 bases). Germline V gene lookup returns CDR1 LNHNV and CDR2 YYDKDF (reference sequence). The V end lost 6 bases, the J end lost 0 bases, and 24 bases lay between the germline ends. The CDR3 length is 19 residues. The CDR3 DNA is TGTGCCACCAGTACCGACCGGACAGCAACCCCTATCTCTGGAAACACCATATATTTT. It translates to CATSTDRTATPISGNTIYF.

This chain links TRBV11-3 with TRBJ1-1; D may be TRBD1 (6 bases). The V gene lost 5 bases and the J gene lost 1 base, with 14 bases spanning the gap. The CDR3 covers 15 residues. Per the germline V gene, CDR1 is SGHNT and CDR2 is YENEEA. The CDR3 is CASSAFVGGNTEAFF. CDR3 sequence (DNA): TGTGCCAGCAGCGCCTTTGTAGGGGGGAACACTGAAGCTTTCTTT.

The DNA of the CDR3 is TGCGCCAGCAGCCAAGATAGTTATGCAGCGGGAGGAAACAATGAGCAGTTCTTC. Protein sequence: CASSQDSYAAGGNNEQFF. The chain links TRBV1 to TRBJ2-1; TRBD2, the table's D call, was not compared with the DNA. TRBV1 is assigned pseudogene status. The CDR3 extends over 18 amino acids.

Judged by abundance, this clone is medium-sized. The V gene is TRBV23-1, the J gene TRBJ1-1; TRBD1 is a possible D gene (5 bases). TRBV23-1 is labeled an ORF, and its function is uncertain. The germline V and J ends were trimmed by 6 bases and 5 bases, with 13 bases remaining between them. The CDR3 has 13 residues. CDR3 in DNA: TGCGCCAGCAGCCAAGAGGGACGGACTGAAGCTTTCTTT. Its protein is CASSQEGRTEAFF.

In this sample, this clone turned up a few times. The gene calls are TRBV18 and TRBJ2-2; D gene uncertain. This CDR3 comprises 13 residues. V was trimmed by 2 bases and J by 10 bases, leaving 11 bases between them. CDR1 is KGHSH and CDR2 is LQKENI in the germline V gene. CDR3 region: CASSPYQVEELFF. CDR3 in DNA: TGTGCCAGCTCACCATATCAGGTTGAGGAGCTGTTTTTT.

By sample share, this clone is large. The chain has TRBV19 and TRBJ1-1; D unresolved. V was trimmed by 1 base and J by 4 bases, leaving 22 bases between them. This CDR3 is built from 18 residues. Germline CDR1 is LNHDA and CDR2 is SQIVND (reference sequence). The CDR3 bases are TGTGCCAGTAGTATAGTATTAGAGAGTCGGACTTGGGGCACTGAAGCTTTCTTT. Translation gives CASSIVLESRTWGTEAFF.

As to this clone: At one boundary the junction diverges from the germline segment, which might be a read error. The chain carries TRBV6-8 and TRBJ2-5, with D unclear. Germline CDR1 is MNHGY and CDR2 is SAAAGT. The CDR3 length is 13 residues. CDR3 nucleotides: TGTGCCATCAGTACCCAAACCCAAGAGACCCAGTACTTC. Amino acid sequence: CAISTQTQETQYF.

The chain uses TRBV19 and TRBJ1-1; 8 bases align to TRBD1. The V and J ends lost 3 bases and 3 bases, in that order; junction bases with no gene match: 0. Germline V lookup: CDR1 LNHDA, CDR2 SQIVND (reference sequence). There are 13 residues in the CDR3. The CDR3 nucleotides are TGTGCCAGTAGTATGGACAGGGACACTGAAGCTTTCTTT. Translation gives CASSMDRDTEAFF.

This clone was counted only a few times. The V gene is TRBV12-5, the J gene TRBJ1-4, with 9 bases fitting TRBD1. CDR1 and CDR2 (germline): LGHNT, FRNRAP. The CDR3 sequence is 15 residues long. V trimming: 1 base; J trimming: 6 bases; junction bases outside the gene matches: 3. CDR3 protein: CASGLGDRDDEKLFF. CDR3 nucleotide sequence: TGTGCTAGTGGTTTGGGGGACAGGGACGATGAAAAACTGTTTTTT.